The present TCR beta chain was sequenced within a study of graft-versus-host responses after intestinal transplantation. Study overall: The whole recipient group had anti-thymocyte globulin induction followed by tacrolimus and steroids for two to three years.

Whole-study findings and limits: Peak circulating GvH clone levels were associated with early post-transplant HvG declines.

V lost 1 base, J lost 3 bases, and 16 bases lay in between. Looked up from germline, CDR1 is SGHTA and CDR2 is FQGTGA. The CDR3 length is 16 residues. This clone was counted between two and nine times. What it binds is unknown. Produced via immunoSEQ multiplex PCR; TCRdb's table is partial and in-frame only. The sample shows about 70,000 clones, approximately 96% of them seen only once. The chain has TRBV7-3 and TRBJ2-7; tentative D call: TRBD2 (6 bases). The sequencing here drew on unstimulated CD8+ T cells sorted from spleen or lymph node cells, taken before intestinal transplant. This receptor was obtained from a human donor who received an intestinal transplant. As DNA, the CDR3 is TGTGCCAGCAGCTTAAGCGGGGAACTGGGGGGCTACGAGCAGTACTTC. Translated: CASSLSGELGGYEQYF.